This paragraph covers one TCR beta chain sequence. Its cognate antigen is unknown. The entry originates in a study of graft-versus-host responses after intestinal transplantation. For the study at large: After anti-thymocyte globulin induction, recipients took tacrolimus and steroids for 2 to 3 years. Whole-study findings and limits: Early post-transplant declines in HvG were associated with peak levels of circulating GvH clones.

Here immunoSEQ multiplex PCR was the method, and the copy in TCRdb shows in-frame clones only, minus some. Here the sample spans roughly 77,000 clones, about 89% being singletons. The ends were cut back, 8 bases at V and 1 base at J, with 14 bases in the middle. The CDR3 contains 14 residues. The germline V gene encodes CDR1 MNHEY and CDR2 SMNVEV (reference sequence). The gene calls are TRBV27 and TRBJ1-1; possible D gene TRBD1, 6 bases. This TCR was sampled from a human donor who received an intestinal transplant. Material: unstimulated CD8+ T cells sorted from spleen or lymph node cells, obtained before intestinal transplant. The CDR3 DNA reads as TGTGCCAGCCGCCGGGGGGGCCCGAACACTGAAGCTTTCTTT. It is translated as CASRRGGPNTEAFF.